The following is a T cell receptor (beta chain) sequence with its context. Its specificity is not known. These data belong to a study of blood T cells in healthy people across ages. General study points: TCR beta diversity correlated strongly with naive T cell percentage. The study found more naive CD4+ cells and higher diversity in long-lived than aged donors.

The CDR3 extends over 13 amino acids. J was trimmed by 5 bases and V by 10 bases; bases with no gene match: 5. A J-beta primer mix and a sample-barcoded 5' primer were used in a second PCR of roughly 7 to 12 cycles. One entry per CDR3 protein, called by TCRdb with MiXCR from the 5' RACE reads. Of about 1,500,000 distinct CDR3 sequences in the sample, 42% are singletons; the top ten hold 6.5% to 10%. The clonotype originates from a woman aged 18-30 years in good health. The rearrangement links TRBV12-3 or TRBV12-4 to TRBJ2-1; 10 bases agree with TRBD2. Material for sequencing was blood. CDR3 loop: CANNGLADNEQFF. CDR3 sequence (DNA): TGTGCCAACAACGGACTAGCGGACAATGAGCAGTTCTTC.